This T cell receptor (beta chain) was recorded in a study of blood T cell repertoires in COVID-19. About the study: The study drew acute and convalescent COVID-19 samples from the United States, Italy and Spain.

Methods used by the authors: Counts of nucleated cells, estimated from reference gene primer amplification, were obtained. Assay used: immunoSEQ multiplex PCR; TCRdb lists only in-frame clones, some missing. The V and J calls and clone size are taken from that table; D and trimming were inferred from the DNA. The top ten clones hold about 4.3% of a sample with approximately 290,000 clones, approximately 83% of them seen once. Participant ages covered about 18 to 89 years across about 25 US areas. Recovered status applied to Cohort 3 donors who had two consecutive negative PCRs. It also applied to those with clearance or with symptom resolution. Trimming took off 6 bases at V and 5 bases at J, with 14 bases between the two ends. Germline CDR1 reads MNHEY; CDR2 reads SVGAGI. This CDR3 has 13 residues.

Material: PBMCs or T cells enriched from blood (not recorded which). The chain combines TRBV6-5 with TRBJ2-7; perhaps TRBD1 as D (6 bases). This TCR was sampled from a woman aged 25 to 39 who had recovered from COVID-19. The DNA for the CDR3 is TGTGCCAGCAGCTTTACAGGGCAAGACGAGCAGTACTTC. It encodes CASSFTGQDEQYF.